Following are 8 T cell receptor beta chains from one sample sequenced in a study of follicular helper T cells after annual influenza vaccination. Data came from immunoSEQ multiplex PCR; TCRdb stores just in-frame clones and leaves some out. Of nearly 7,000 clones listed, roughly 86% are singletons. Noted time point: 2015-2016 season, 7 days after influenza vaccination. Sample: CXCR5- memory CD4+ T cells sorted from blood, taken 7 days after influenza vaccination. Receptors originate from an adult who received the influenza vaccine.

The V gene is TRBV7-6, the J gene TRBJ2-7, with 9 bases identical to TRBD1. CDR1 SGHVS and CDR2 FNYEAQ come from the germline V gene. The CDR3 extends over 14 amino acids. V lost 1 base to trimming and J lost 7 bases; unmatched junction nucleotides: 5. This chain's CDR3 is CASSLGTGAREQYF. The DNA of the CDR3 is TGTGCCAGCAGCTTAGGGACAGGGGCGAGGGAGCAGTACTTC.

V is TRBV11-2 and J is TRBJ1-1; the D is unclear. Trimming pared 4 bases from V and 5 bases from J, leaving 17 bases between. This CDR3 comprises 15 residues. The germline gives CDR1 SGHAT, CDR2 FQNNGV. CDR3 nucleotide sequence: TGTGCCAGCAGCTCCCTAAGGTCGCCCGGGACTGAAGCTTTCTTT. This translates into CASSSLRSPGTEAFF.

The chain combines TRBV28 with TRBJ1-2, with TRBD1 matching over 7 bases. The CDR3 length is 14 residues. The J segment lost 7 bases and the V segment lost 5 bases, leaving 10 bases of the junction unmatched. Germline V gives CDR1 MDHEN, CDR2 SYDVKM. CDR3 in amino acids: CASSDLTGLGGYTF. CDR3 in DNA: TGTGCCAGCAGTGACCTGACAGGGTTAGGTGGCTACACCTTC.

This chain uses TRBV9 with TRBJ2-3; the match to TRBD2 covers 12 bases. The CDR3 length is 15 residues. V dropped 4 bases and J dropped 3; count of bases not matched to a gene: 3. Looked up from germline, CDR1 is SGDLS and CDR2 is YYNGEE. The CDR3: CASSLGLAGTDTQYF. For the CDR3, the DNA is TGTGCCAGCAGCCTTGGACTAGCGGGAACAGATACGCAGTATTTT.

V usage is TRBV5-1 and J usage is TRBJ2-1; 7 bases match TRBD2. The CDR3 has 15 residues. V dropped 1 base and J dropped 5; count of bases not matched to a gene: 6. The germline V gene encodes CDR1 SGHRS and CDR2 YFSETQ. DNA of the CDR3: TGCGCCAGCAGCTTGTCGGGGACTACTAACAATGAGCAGTTCTTC. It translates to CASSLSGTTNNEQFF.

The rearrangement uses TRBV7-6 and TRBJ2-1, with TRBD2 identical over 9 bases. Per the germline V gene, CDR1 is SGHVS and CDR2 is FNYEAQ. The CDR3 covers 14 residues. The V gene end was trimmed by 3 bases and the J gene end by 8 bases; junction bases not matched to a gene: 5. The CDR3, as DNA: TGTGCCAGCAGCTTCGGCGCGGGAGGGGATGAGCAGTTCTTC. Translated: CASSFGAGGDEQFF.

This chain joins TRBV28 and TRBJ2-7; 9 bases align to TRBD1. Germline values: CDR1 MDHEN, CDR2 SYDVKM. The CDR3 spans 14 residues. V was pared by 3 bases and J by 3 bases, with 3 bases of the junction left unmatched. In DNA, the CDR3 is TGTGCCAGCAGTTTTGGGGGACAGGGCTACGAGCAGTACTTC. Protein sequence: CASSFGGQGYEQYF.

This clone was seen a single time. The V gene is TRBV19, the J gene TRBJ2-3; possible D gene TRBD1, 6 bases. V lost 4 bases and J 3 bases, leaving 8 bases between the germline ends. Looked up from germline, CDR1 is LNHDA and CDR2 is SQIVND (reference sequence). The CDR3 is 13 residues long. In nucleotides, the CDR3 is TGTGCCAGTAGTACCACAGGGACAGATACGCAGTATTTT. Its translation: CASSTTGTDTQYF. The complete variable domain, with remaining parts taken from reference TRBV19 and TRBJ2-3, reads DGGITQSPKYLFRKEGQNVTLSCEQNLNHDAMYWYRQDPGQGLRLIYYSQIVNDFQKGDIAEGYSVSREKKESFPLTVTSAQKNPTAFYLCASSTTGTDTQYFGPGTRLTVL.